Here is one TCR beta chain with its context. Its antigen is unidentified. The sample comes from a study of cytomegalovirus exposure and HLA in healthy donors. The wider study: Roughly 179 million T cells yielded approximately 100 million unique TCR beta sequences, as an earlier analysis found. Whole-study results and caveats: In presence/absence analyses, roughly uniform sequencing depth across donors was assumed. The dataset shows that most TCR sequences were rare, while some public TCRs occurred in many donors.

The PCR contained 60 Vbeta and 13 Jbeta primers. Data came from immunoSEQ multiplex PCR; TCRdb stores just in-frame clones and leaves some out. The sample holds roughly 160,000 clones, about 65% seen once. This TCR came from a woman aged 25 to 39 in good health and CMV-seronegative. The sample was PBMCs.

The CDR3 sequence is CASSYGGHEQYF. The CDR3 nucleotides are TGTGCCAGCAGTTACGGCGGGCACGAGCAGTACTTC. This chain links TRBV6-5 with TRBJ2-7; D might be TRBD2 (5 bases). Germline V gives CDR1 MNHEY, CDR2 SVGAGI. The V end lost 2 bases, the J end lost 5 bases, and 7 bases lay between the germline ends. CDR3 size: 12 residues.